This TCR beta chain was sequenced for a study of regulatory T cells in long-lasting Graves disease. The time point is: newly diagnosed GD, antithyroid drugs for less than 3 months. Scientists built the TCR library using RNA that was extracted from PBMCs. Germline V lookup: CDR1 SQVTM, CDR2 ANQGSEA. Trimming left V 7 bases short and J 13 bases short, with 16 bases between. This CDR3 region has 10 residues. Building of the TCR beta libraries involved iRepertoire HTBI primers and Arm-PCR of CDR3 regions. MiXCR, applied by TCRdb to the multiplex PCR reads, yields one record per CDR3 protein. The repertoire holds 500,000 or so distinct CDR3 sequences, with about 15% as singletons. This clonotype was counted only a few times. Its matching antigen is unknown. Study-level points and caveats: Only peripheral blood was studied, not thyroid tissue.

These same records also appear under a second study, on T cells in Graves' hyperthyroidism and ophthalmopathy. That source adds: Reasons for excluding patients were uncontrolled infection, other autoimmune disease, pregnancy or lactation.

The TCR was taken from a woman between 50 and 59 years old with Graves disease. V is TRBV29-1 and J is TRBJ1-1; D not resolved. The specimen was peripheral blood mononuclear cells (PBMCs), collected at new diagnosis, from a patient treated with antithyroid drugs. CDR3 sequence reads: CSARTGEVFF. The DNA of the CDR3 is TGCAGCGCCAGGACGGGTGAGGTTTTCTTT.